These T cell receptor beta chains were read from a single sample in a study of early T cells in non-severe SARS-CoV-2 infection. Each CDR3 protein is one row after TCRdb ran MiXCR on the 5' RACE reads. The sample consists of 25,000 to 40,000 distinct CDR3 sequences, 4% to 5% of them appearing once. Sequenced: whole blood. The receptor set was obtained from an adult who was a healthcare worker with PCR-confirmed SARS-CoV-2 infection or an uninfected control (not recorded which). Each CDR3 is given with its conserved first and last residue.

v_call	j_call	cdr3_aa
TRBV14	TRBJ2-5	CASSLWLGEETQYF
TRBV7-9	TRBJ1-3	CASSTRGSSDSGNTIYF
TRBV21-1	TRBJ1-1	CASSKVLRPPTGANTEAFF
TRBV11-2	TRBJ2-6	CASSFGTASSGANVLTF
TRBV3-1	TRBJ1-5	CASSQDRRQPQHF
TRBV11-2	TRBJ1-2	CASSGRNYGYTF
TRBV7-9	TRBJ1-1	CASSLDVAEAFF
TRBV11-2	TRBJ2-7	CASSLVGGQGTYEQYF
TRBV29-1	TRBJ2-5	CSYRWGETQYF
TRBV10-3	TRBJ2-1	CAISVSTGYEQFF
TRBV20-1	TRBJ2-7	CSAPSGDTYEQYF
TRBV6-5	TRBJ2-7	CASSLTGSSYEQYF
TRBV9	TRBJ2-2	CASSDGGLAGELFF
TRBV20-1	TRBJ1-5	CSAHDRRNQPQHF
TRBV11-2	TRBJ2-5	CASSFGLGRQETQYF
TRBV5-4	TRBJ2-3	CASSPRSIAASTDTQYF
TRBV30	TRBJ1-3	CAGGSSPGNTIYF
TRBV28	TRBJ1-1	CASSTLQGNTEAFF